Below are 21 T cell receptor beta chains sequenced from a single sample in a study of identical twins (dated by TCRdb to the mid-2010s). The library was prepared using 5' RACE. TCRdb records Illumina HiSeq 2000 as the sequencer. The raw public data were reprocessed by TCRdb itself: fastp quality trimming at Q25, MiXCR clonotype calling, in-frame beta chains only. Rows are combined by CDR3 protein, so each entry shows the most common genes and DNA. The sample table lists 700,000 or so distinct CDR3 sequences, over 8.5% of them with a count of one. 0.8% to 1% of the sample belongs to the ten largest clones. These records were also assigned to another study, of yellow fever vaccine responses in identical twins.

The sequenced sample consisted of PBMCs. The source of these receptors is a woman aged 18-29 years in good health.

Written as DNA, the CDR3 is TGTGCCAGCAGTAAGGGGTGGGGCGGCAATCAGCCCCAGCATTTT. This translates into CASSKGWGGNQPQHF. The chain employs TRBV28 and TRBJ1-5; D might be TRBD1 (5 bases). The CDR3 is made up of 15 amino acids. Trimming removed 5 bases at V and 2 bases at J, with 13 bases between. Germline CDR1 is MDHEN and CDR2 is SYDVKM.

The chain couples TRBV11-2 to TRBJ2-1; TRBD2 matches 11 bases. Germline CDR1 and CDR2: SGHAT and FQNNGV. The CDR3 is 15 amino acids. The ends lost 6 bases at V and 2 bases at J; junction bases unmatched: 3. The CDR3 DNA follows: TGTGCCAGCAGACTTAGCGGGGGGGCCTACAATGAGCAGTTCTTC. Amino acids: CASRLSGGAYNEQFF.

In this sample, this clonotype turned up many times. The CDR3 nucleotides read TGTGCCAGCTCACCGGGTAGCTCCGGCATTCAGTACTTC. Its protein is CASSPGSSGIQYF. V and J are TRBV18 and TRBJ2-4; D is unresolved. Germline CDR1 is KGHSH and CDR2 is LQKENI. The CDR3 runs to 13 residues. The V end was cut by 3 bases, the J end by 9 bases, with 12 bases between.

Only a few counts were recorded for this clonotype. V is TRBV12-3 or TRBV12-4 and J is TRBJ2-3; 13 positions match TRBD2. V dropped 6 bases and J dropped 5; count of bases not matched to a gene: 20. The CDR3 contains 20 residues. CDR3 bases: TGTGCCAGCAGCAAGCGGGCCGCTGACCTTACTAGCGGGGGGGTAGATACGCAGTATTTT. Its protein is CASSKRAADLTSGGVDTQYF.

The table lists this clonotype with many counts. This sequence joins TRBV29-1 and TRBJ2-5; 11 bases agree with TRBD2. Germline CDR1 and CDR2: SQVTM and ANQGSEA. There are 13 residues in the CDR3. The ends lost 4 bases at V and 9 bases at J; junction bases unmatched: 7. The CDR3 loop is CSVGTSGSAAQYF. CDR3 bases: TGCAGCGTTGGGACTAGCGGGTCCGCGGCCCAGTACTTC.

The rearrangement uses TRBV28 and TRBJ1-1; D gene uncertain. The germline V gene has CDR1 MDHEN and CDR2 SYDVKM. V lost 4 bases and J lost 8, with 11 bases in between. The CDR3 length is 12 residues. Written as DNA, the CDR3 is TGTGCCAGCAGTTCCCCGAAAACCGAAGCTTTCTTT. It codes for CASSSPKTEAFF.

This clonotype was picked up a small number of times. The V gene is TRBV7-6, the J gene TRBJ2-3; D is uncertain. The CDR3 extends over 15 amino acids. CDR1 and CDR2 (germline): SGHVS, FNYEAQ. Trimming shortened V by 6 bases and J by 2 bases, and 15 bases separated the two germline ends. The CDR3 DNA follows: TGTGCCAGCAGGCTTGGATTAGCTTCCACAGATACGCAGTATTTT. Translating gives CASRLGLASTDTQYF.

This clonotype has only a few counts. The rearrangement joins TRBV7-9 to TRBJ1-2, with D tentatively TRBD1 (5 bases). Germline lookup yields CDR1 SEHNR and CDR2 FQNEAQ (reference sequence). CDR3 length: 15 residues. The V gene lost 5 bases and the J gene lost 3 bases, with 16 bases spanning the gap. The CDR3 sequence is CASSPGTKADYGYTF. The CDR3 nucleotides are TGTGCCAGCAGCCCCGGGACGAAGGCTGACTATGGCTACACCTTC. Full variable domain (rest looked up from reference TRBV7-9 and TRBJ1-2): DTGVSQNPRHKITKRGQNVTFRCDPISEHNRLYWYRQTLGQGPEFLTYFQNEAQLEKSRLLSDRFSAERPKGSFSTLEIQRTEQGDSAMYLCASSPGTKADYGYTFGSGTRLTVV.

This clonotype was counted at least ten times. V is TRBV9 and J is TRBJ2-1; D call uncertain. CDR1 SGDLS and CDR2 YYNGEE come from the germline V gene. V dropped 7 bases and J dropped 16 bases, with 12 bases sitting between them. The CDR3 spans 9 residues. DNA of the CDR3: TGTGCCAGCGGGCAACCTAACTTCTTC. Its protein is CASGQPNFF.

This clonotype has only a few counts. The gene calls are TRBV27 and TRBJ2-1, with TRBD2 as a possible D gene (5 bases). Trimming left V 6 bases short and J 6 bases short, with 15 bases between. Germline CDR1 and CDR2: MNHEY and SMNVEV (reference sequence). The CDR3 has 14 amino acids. CDR3 in amino acids: CASSPRLDSNEQFF. In DNA form, the CDR3 reads TGTGCCAGCAGCCCTAGACTGGACTCCAATGAGCAGTTCTTC.

This clonotype was counted only a few times. The genes are TRBV7-8 and TRBJ2-7, with D possibly matching TRBD1 (7 bases). Per germline, CDR1 SGHVS and CDR2 FQNEAQ. The CDR3 covers 15 residues. V was shortened by 3 bases and J by 5 bases, with 17 bases between the two germline ends. CDR3 DNA: TGTGCCAGCAGCTTCAGGATTCAGGGGGGAGACGAGCAGTACTTC. It yields the protein CASSFRIQGGDEQYF.

This clonotype has a handful of counts. The gene calls are TRBV29-1 and TRBJ2-1; possible D gene TRBD2, 6 bases. Trimming pared 0 bases from V and 9 bases from J, leaving 12 bases between. This CDR3 contains 13 residues. Germline CDR1 reads SQVTM; CDR2 reads ANQGSEA. The CDR3 region has the DNA TGCAGCGTTGAAGATGGACTGGGGGGTGAGCAGTTCTTC. It codes for CSVEDGLGGEQFF.

This clonotype has only a few counts. The genes are TRBV10-3 and TRBJ2-7; D might be TRBD2 (6 bases). V shed 0 bases and J shed 0 bases, with 9 bases lying between them. CDR1 is ENHRY, CDR2 SYGVKD, per germline. This CDR3 comprises 15 residues. This chain's CDR3 is CAISESGLSSYEQYF. DNA for the CDR3: TGTGCCATCAGTGAGTCTGGACTAAGCTCCTACGAGCAGTACTTC.

The CDR3 reads CASSIPTGYTGELFF. The CDR3 nucleotides read TGTGCCAGTAGTATTCCGACAGGGTACACCGGGGAGCTGTTTTTT. This chain uses TRBV19 with TRBJ2-2; 7 bases are a match to TRBD1. Trimming took 3 bases from V and 3 from J; bases not matched to a gene: 4. Germline CDR1 is LNHDA and CDR2 is SQIVND (reference sequence). The CDR3 runs 15 residues.

This CDR3 is CSARDRASGRGGYNEQFF. In DNA form, the CDR3 reads TGCAGTGCTAGAGATCGTGCTAGCGGGCGAGGGGGCTACAATGAGCAGTTCTTC. The V and J genes are TRBV20-1 and TRBJ2-1, with 8 bases lining up with TRBD2. This CDR3 has 18 residues. The germline V gene has CDR1 DFQATT and CDR2 SNEGSKA (reference sequence). V gave up 0 bases and J gave up 3 bases; unmatched junction bases: 13.

This chain uses TRBV11-2 with TRBJ2-3; no definite D call. Germline loops: CDR1 SGHAT, CDR2 FQNNGV. This CDR3 has 14 amino acids. Deletions cut 1 base from V and 10 bases from J, with 15 bases between. DNA of the CDR3: TGTGCCAGCAGCTTAGCCCCCTTGCTTGATGCGCAGTATTTT. Translating it yields CASSLAPLLDAQYF.

The chain couples TRBV3-1 to TRBJ2-7, with D possibly matching TRBD1 (5 bases). The CDR3 covers 15 residues. V gave up 4 bases and J gave up 3 bases, with 16 bases separating them. In germline, CDR1 is LGHDT, CDR2 YNNKEL (reference sequence). CDR3 sequence (DNA): TGTGCCAGCAGCCCCGGGCCAGTAGGGGTCTACGAGCAGTACTTC. It codes for CASSPGPVGVYEQYF.

The chain joins TRBV14 to TRBJ2-7; perhaps TRBD2 as D (6 bases). The CDR3 has 15 amino acids. V shed 4 bases and J shed 3 bases, with 16 bases lying between them. Germline loops: CDR1 SGHDN, CDR2 FVKESK. CDR3: CASSPGVEQNYEQYF. The CDR3 DNA reads as TGTGCCAGCAGCCCGGGAGTGGAACAAAACTACGAGCAGTACTTC.

The genes are TRBV3-1 and TRBJ2-7, with TRBD2 identical over 15 bases. Germline V lookup: CDR1 LGHDT, CDR2 YNNKEL (reference sequence). V was clipped by 5 bases and J by 6 bases; unmatched bases: 14. The CDR3 spans 18 residues. The CDR3 loop is CASSNSGTSGGPFPEQYF. The DNA of the CDR3 is TGTGCCAGCAGCAACTCCGGGACTAGCGGGGGGCCATTCCCCGAGCAGTACTTC.

This clonotype was seen a few times. The chain joins TRBV20-1 to TRBJ2-2; 9 bases agree with TRBD1. This CDR3 comprises 17 residues. The trim removed 3 bases at V and 5 bases at J, leaving 13 bases unmatched. Per germline, CDR1 DFQATT and CDR2 SNEGSKA (reference sequence). CDR3 sequence (DNA): TGCAGTGCTAGGGAGTTTCCGGACAGGGGAGGGACCGGGGAGCTGTTTTTT. This gives the protein CSAREFPDRGGTGELFF.

The rearrangement uses TRBV6-5 and TRBJ2-6; the D is unclear. V lost 2 bases and J lost 0, with 5 bases in between. The CDR3 is made up of 15 amino acids. Germline V gives CDR1 MNHEY, CDR2 SVGAGI. This chain's CDR3 is CASSYDHSGANVLTF. The CDR3 bases are TGTGCCAGCAGTTACGACCACTCTGGGGCCAACGTCCTGACTTTC.